The clone carrying this T cell receptor (beta chain) was counted only a few times. Its antigen is undetermined. Sequenced by immunoSEQ multiplex PCR; TCRdb stores in-frame clones only, minus some. There are 95,000 to 110,000 clones in the sample; around four fifths occur only once, and about 0.89% lies in the top ten. The germline gives CDR1 SGHDT, CDR2 YYEEEE. The CDR3 totals 14 residues. Deletions cut 3 bases from V and 4 bases from J, with 13 bases between. The data are from a study of T cell clones after liver transplantation. The overall study: Immunosuppression withdrawal was tried within 2 years after liver transplantation in this trial. Tolerant meant at least one year fully off immunosuppression without liver enzymes above twice normal.

CD3+CD4+ and CD3+CD8+ cells were FACS-sorted from thawed unstimulated PBMCs. The study, taken as a whole, reports: Donor-reactive sequences fell more than third party-reactive ones, suggesting partial deletion.

This sequence was found in a human donor who received a liver transplant. The input for sequencing was CD4+ T cells from blood, taken before liver transplant. The chain employs TRBV5-6 and TRBJ1-1; no clear D. The CDR3 protein is CASSSPVAGTEAFF. The CDR3 coding sequence is TGTGCCAGCAGCTCCCCTGTTGCGGGCACTGAAGCTTTCTTT. Looking up the rest from reference TRBV5-6 and TRBJ1-1 gives the full variable domain: DAGVTQSPTHLIKTRGQQVTLRCSPKSGHDTVSWYQQALGQGPQFIFQYYEEEERQRGNFPDRFSGHQFPNYSSELNVNALLLGDSALYLCASSSPVAGTEAFFGQGTRLTVV.